A selection of T cell receptor beta chains follows, all from one sample in a study of T cells after yellow fever vaccination. TCRdb reanalysed the 5' RACE reads using MiXCR and keeps one entry per CDR3 protein. In the table there are 450,000 to 550,000 distinct CDR3 sequences, 15% to 20% of which are singletons. Sample: PBMCs, taken 15 days after the yellow fever booster vaccination. The receptors were sampled from a man aged 30 to 39 who received the YFV17D yellow fever vaccine. Both conserved end residues are part of each CDR3. The D gene is left open where the match is weak. The size field is filled for only some rows; it gives once, few, many or a size class.

v_call,j_call,d_call,clone_size,cdr3_nt,cdr3_aa
TRBV20-1,TRBJ2-3,TRBD2,few,TGCAGTGCTTCTGGACTAGCGGGAGCCTCGGCGGATACGCAGTATTTT,CSASGLAGASADTQYF
TRBV7-6,TRBJ2-1,.,.,TGTGCCAGCAGCTTAGTAGAGGACAATGAGCAGTTCTTC,CASSLVEDNEQFF
TRBV6-2/TRBV6-3,TRBJ2-2,.,few,TGTGCCAGCAGTTACGTCTTACAGGTTCCCGGGGAGCTGTTTTTT,CASSYVLQVPGELFF
TRBV7-2,TRBJ2-3,TRBD2,few,TGTGCCAGCAGATTCACTAGCGGACGAACCACAGATACGCAGTATTTT,CASRFTSGRTTDTQYF
TRBV2,TRBJ1-4,.,few,TGTGCCAGCAGATCGGACAGTAACAATGAAAAACTGTTTTTT,CASRSDSNNEKLFF
TRBV5-4,TRBJ2-1,.,.,TGTGCCAGCAGCGGCACTCGCTTAGAGCAGTTCTTC,CASSGTRLEQFF
TRBV24-1,TRBJ2-5,.,.,TGTGCCACCAGTGATTCCGGGGTGGAAGGGGAGACCCAGTACTTC,CATSDSGVEGETQYF
TRBV20-1,TRBJ2-4,.,few,TGCAGTGCTAACCATGTCGGGGACATTCAGTACTTC,CSANHVGDIQYF
TRBV5-1,TRBJ2-7,.,.,TGCGCCAGCAGCTTGTATGTCAGGAGGGCTTCCTACGAGCAGTACTTC,CASSLYVRRASYEQYF
TRBV9,TRBJ1-6,TRBD1,.,TGTGCCAGCAGCGCCACAGGGGAATCACCCCTCCACTTT,CASSATGESPLHF
TRBV20-1,TRBJ2-5,TRBD2,.,TGCAGTGCTAGACACCGACGCTCAGCGGGAGTAGAGACCCAGTACTTC,CSARHRRSAGVETQYF
TRBV6-1,TRBJ2-7,.,.,TGTGCCAGCAGAAGGAGAGAGGGAACCTACGAGCAGTACTTC,CASRRREGTYEQYF
TRBV20-1,TRBJ2-3,.,few,TGCAGTGCCGTACCACTAGAGACAGATACGCAGTATTTT,CSAVPLETDTQYF
TRBV5-1,TRBJ2-1,.,few,TGCGCCAGCAGCCAAACCCGGGACTTCAACAATGAGCAGTTCTTC,CASSQTRDFNNEQFF
TRBV7-9,TRBJ2-1,TRBD2,.,TGTGCCAGCAGCTCTAGCGGTAAGAGGTACAATGAGCAGTTCTTC,CASSSSGKRYNEQFF
TRBV4-3,TRBJ2-1,TRBD2,.,TGCGCCAGCAGCCAAACTAGCGGGGGTGACGAGCAGTTCTTC,CASSQTSGGDEQFF
TRBV6-1,TRBJ1-5,.,few,TGTGCCAGCAGGGAACGGACAGTTAATCAGCCCCAGCATTTT,CASRERTVNQPQHF
TRBV7-2,TRBJ2-3,.,few,TGTGCCAGCGGCAAACCAAGCACAGATACGCAGTATTTT,CASGKPSTDTQYF
TRBV5-1,TRBJ2-7,.,once,TGCGCCAGCAGCTGGTCGGACGGAGGGGAGTACGAGCAGTACTTC,CASSWSDGGEYEQYF
TRBV6-5,TRBJ1-6,.,few,TGTGCCAGCAGTTATGCAGGTTCACCCCTCCACTTT,CASSYAGSPLHF
TRBV10-1,TRBJ2-1,TRBD2,many,TGCGCCAGCAGACCGAACTTAGCGGGATCGCAGTTCTTC,CASRPNLAGSQFF
TRBV20-1,TRBJ2-7,TRBD1,.,TGCAGTGCTAGCGCCGGACAGGGGGCTTGGTACGAGCAGTACTTC,CSASAGQGAWYEQYF
TRBV5-1,TRBJ2-1,TRBD1,.,TGCGCCAGCAGCCCAGGGACAGGAGAGCAGTTCTTC,CASSPGTGEQFF
TRBV10-3,TRBJ1-1,.,many,TGTGCCATCAGTGACTTCGGACAGCGCACGGAAGCTTTCTTT,CAISDFGQRTEAFF
TRBV25-1,TRBJ2-2,TRBD2,few,TGTGCCAGCAGTAGAGCCGGGACTAGCAGCACCGGGGAGCTGTTTTTT,CASSRAGTSSTGELFF
TRBV30,TRBJ2-3,.,few,TGTGCCTGGAGTGGCCCCGACGCGACAGATACGCAGTATTTT,CAWSGPDATDTQYF
TRBV7-9,TRBJ2-3,TRBD2,few,TGTGCCAGCACCCCCGGGGGGGGCGCCTCAGATACGCAGTATTTT,CASTPGGGASDTQYF
TRBV10-3,TRBJ2-1,TRBD1,.,TGTGCCATCAGTGAGTCGGACAGGGTTAATTACAATGAGCAGTTCTTC,CAISESDRVNYNEQFF
TRBV20-1,TRBJ2-1,.,few,TGCAGTGCTAGGCCCCCTGGGCGGGATCTTCTCTACAATGAGCAGTTCTTC,CSARPPGRDLLYNEQFF
TRBV7-2,TRBJ1-5,TRBD1,.,TGTGCCAGCAGCTTAGTAGGGGGCAACAATCAGCCCCAGCATTTT,CASSLVGGNNQPQHF